This T cell receptor beta chain was found in a study of T cell responses to AZD1222 COVID-19 vaccine. The repertoire was sequenced with immunoSEQ multiplex PCR; TCRdb's copy has only in-frame clones and lacks some. This sample has under 200,000 clones, with roughly nine tenths found just once. Comment on this clone: The antigen is undetermined.

Study-wide results and limits: Recipients of AZD1222 seropositive at baseline numbered only 5 or 6. Increases in Spike-specific TCR breadth and depth were seen after two AZD1222 doses.

This clonotype was obtained from an adult in good health. Sequenced material: peripheral blood, taken on day 0 of MenACWY control vaccination.

CDR3 DNA: TGTGCCAGCAGGGTAGGGTGGGAGACCCAGTACTTC. Translation gives CASRVGWETQYF. The J gene is TRBJ2-5, the V gene TRBV25-1; D ambiguous. The CDR3 length is 12 residues. CDR1 is MGHDK and CDR2 is SYGVNS in the germline V gene. With 6 bases removed from V and 5 bases from J, the gap between germline ends came to 10 bases.